Listed below are T cell receptor beta chains from one sample, sequenced in a study of blood T cell repertoires in COVID-19. TCRdb's table, derived via immunoSEQ multiplex PCR, lists solely in-frame clones and lacks some. The profile shows 300,000 to 400,000 clones, roughly 90% of them singletons. The specimen sequenced was PBMCs or T cells enriched from blood (not recorded which). Every receptor here comes from a man aged 55 to 70 who had recovered from COVID-19. Both conserved end residues are part of each CDR3. Each record gives: J gene, D gene, V gene, CDR3 protein. D genes are given only for firm matches.

>TRBJ1-1|.|TRBV7-2
CASSLPLGGVTEAFF
>TRBJ2-4|.|TRBV27
CASSSLRLAKNIQYF
>TRBJ2-7|.|TRBV6-5
CTSSASSYEQYF
>TRBJ2-7|TRBD2|TRBV5-4
CASSPAGGNTYEQYF
>TRBJ1-1|TRBD1|TRBV4-3
CASSQDRAGGYTEAFF
>TRBJ1-6|TRBD1|TRBV3-1/TRBV3-2
CASSTTGSYNSPLHF
>TRBJ1-2|TRBD1|TRBV19
CASRSRQGAFYGYTF
>TRBJ2-7|TRBD2|TRBV29-1
CSVAGGLAVLLGEQYF
>TRBJ1-2|TRBD1|TRBV28
CASNSQGLNYGYTF
>TRBJ2-7|TRBD2|TRBV27
CASKPLARDEQYF
>TRBJ2-7|.|TRBV7-9
CASSFSSSSYEQYF
>TRBJ2-1|.|TRBV5-1
CASSLAAGSWDEQFF
>TRBJ2-3|.|TRBV18
CASSRNRADTQYF
>TRBJ2-5|.|TRBV5-1
CASSLSSPQETQYF
>TRBJ2-3|TRBD1|TRBV13
CASSLRGQGSTDTQYF
>TRBJ1-3|TRBD1|TRBV7-9
CASSPTPTGNNSGNTIYF
>TRBJ2-6|.|TRBV7-2
CASSLAGGTGANVLTF
>TRBJ2-1|.|TRBV9
CASSVGGAQSQFF
>TRBJ2-3|.|TRBV28
CASGRQSTDTQYF
>TRBJ2-5|.|TRBV5-1
CASSLMTSQETQYF
>TRBJ1-1|.|TRBV28
CASSNRVWNSEAFF
>TRBJ2-7|TRBD1|TRBV3-1/TRBV3-2
CASSQWDRLTYEQYF
>TRBJ1-5|.|TRBV3-1/TRBV3-2
CASSQDRVNNQPQHF
>TRBJ1-1|.|TRBV30
CAWSRRTSLGKTEAFF
>TRBJ2-1|TRBD2|TRBV9
CASSLRLAGGDNEQFF
>TRBJ1-2|.|TRBV2
CASWWDTTYGYTF
>TRBJ2-3|.|TRBV7-9
CASSLGPGGGDTQYF
>TRBJ2-5|.|TRBV28
CASRPRLQETQYF
>TRBJ1-3|TRBD1|TRBV6-2/TRBV6-3
CASSYSWTGSGNTIYF
>TRBJ1-1|.|TRBV2
CASSYLGGPNTEAFF
>TRBJ1-2|TRBD1|TRBV18
CASSPDRGRANYGYTF